One and the same sample provided the 8 T cell receptor beta chains below, sequenced in a study of cytomegalovirus exposure and HLA in healthy donors. PCR was performed using 60 Vbeta and 13 Jbeta primers. Generated by immunoSEQ multiplex PCR, the TCRdb table keeps only in-frame clones and is missing some. Of around 91,000 clones listed, less than 70% were seen once; the top ten hold 2% to 2.5%. Source material: PBMCs. All receptors derive from a human donor in good health.

The chain has TRBV7-9 and TRBJ1-1; TRBD1 might be the D (5 bases). V lost 5 bases and J 3 bases, leaving 19 bases between the germline ends. There are 16 residues in the CDR3. Germline CDR1 is SEHNR and CDR2 is FQNEAQ (reference sequence). The CDR3 DNA follows: TGTGCCAGCAGCCCAACCCCCTTCTCGGGGGACACTGAAGCTTTCTTT. The encoded protein is CASSPTPFSGDTEAFF.

This chain joins TRBV10-3 and TRBJ2-2; possible D gene TRBD2, 6 bases. The germline CDR1 and CDR2 sequences are ENHRY and SYGVKD. The CDR3 extends over 14 amino acids. V lost 10 bases to trimming and J lost 0 bases, with 12 bases between them. CDR3 coding DNA: TGTGCCACAATTGGAGGGGCGAACACCGGGGAGCTGTTTTTT. Protein product: CATIGGANTGELFF.

CDR3 protein: CASSVGGGREEKLFF. CDR3 nucleotides: TGTGCCAGCAGCGTAGGGGGGGGTCGGGAGGAAAAACTGTTTTTT. The rearrangement links TRBV9 to TRBJ1-4; TRBD1 is a possible D gene (5 bases). Germline V gene sequence: CDR1 SGDLS, CDR2 YYNGEE. V dropped 0 bases and J dropped 8 bases, with 14 bases sitting between them. The CDR3 loop spans 15 amino acids.

The chain recombines TRBV4-2 with TRBJ2-3; the D gene is possibly TRBD2 (6 bases). Trimming cost V 4 bases and J 6 bases, with 11 bases left between them. Germline V gives CDR1 LGHNA, CDR2 YNFKEQ. CDR3 length equals 13 residues. CDR3 residues: CASSPNRGDTQYF. In DNA form, the CDR3 reads TGTGCCAGCAGCCCGAACCGGGGGGATACGCAGTATTTT.

The V and J genes are TRBV7-3 and TRBJ2-1; 7 bases agree with TRBD1. This CDR3 has 15 residues. V was pared by 2 bases and J by 4 bases, with 5 bases of the junction left unmatched. The germline CDR1 and CDR2 sequences are SGHTA and FQGTGA. The chain's CDR3 is CASSLLEGAYNEQFF. The CDR3 DNA reads TGTGCCAGCAGCTTACTCGAGGGGGCTTACAATGAGCAGTTCTTC.

The CDR3 reads CASSLGQGGFSNQPQHF. CDR3 nucleotide sequence: TGTGCCAGCAGCTTAGGACAGGGGGGTTTTAGCAATCAGCCCCAGCATTTT. This chain uses TRBV7-9 with TRBJ1-5, with TRBD1 identical over 9 bases. The CDR3 runs 17 residues. From germline, CDR1 is SEHNR and CDR2 FQNEAQ (reference sequence). J was trimmed by 0 bases and V by 1 base; bases with no gene match: 4.

This clone appeared a few times. The V gene is TRBV2, the J gene TRBJ2-2, with 11 bases fitting TRBD1. The CDR3 is 18 amino acids. The trim removed 2 bases at V and 0 bases at J, leaving 5 bases unmatched. The V gene's germline CDR1 is SNHLY and CDR2 FYNNEI. The CDR3 sequence is CASSESRTGGANTGELFF. In DNA, the CDR3 is TGTGCCAGCAGTGAATCCCGGACAGGGGGCGCGAACACCGGGGAGCTGTTTTTT. Looking up the rest from reference TRBV2 and TRBJ2-2 gives the full variable domain: EPEVTQTPSHQVTQMGQEVILRCVPISNHLYFYWYRQILGQKVEFLVSFYNNEISEKSEIFDDQFSVERPDGSNFTLKIRSTKLEDSAMYFCASSESRTGGANTGELFFGEGSRLTVL.

In its sample, this clone was seen a few times. This chain links TRBV5-4 with TRBJ1-6; the match to TRBD1 covers 7 bases. The CDR3 runs to 15 residues. With V trimmed by 5 bases and J by 2 bases, 4 bases remained unmatched. The germline V gene has CDR1 SGHNT and CDR2 YYREEE (reference sequence). This CDR3 reads CASSRTGTYNSPLHF. CDR3 nucleotides: TGTGCCAGCAGTCGGACAGGAACCTATAATTCACCCCTCCACTTT.